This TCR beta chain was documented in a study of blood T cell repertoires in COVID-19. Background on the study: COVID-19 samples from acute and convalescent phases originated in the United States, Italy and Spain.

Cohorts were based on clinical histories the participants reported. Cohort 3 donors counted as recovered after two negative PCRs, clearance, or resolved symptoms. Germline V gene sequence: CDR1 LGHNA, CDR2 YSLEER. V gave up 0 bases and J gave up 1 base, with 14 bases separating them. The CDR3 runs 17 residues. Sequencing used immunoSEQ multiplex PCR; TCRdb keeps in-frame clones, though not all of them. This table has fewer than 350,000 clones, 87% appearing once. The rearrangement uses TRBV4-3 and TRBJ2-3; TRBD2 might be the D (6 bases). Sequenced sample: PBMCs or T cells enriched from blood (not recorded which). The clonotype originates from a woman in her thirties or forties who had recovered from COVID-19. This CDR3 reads CASSQDGTSGGTDTQYF. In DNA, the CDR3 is TGCGCCAGCAGCCAAGATGGGACTTCCGGGGGCACAGATACGCAGTATTTT.